These 20 T cell receptor beta chains were sequenced from one sample in a study of Ad26.COV2.S vaccination and SARS-CoV-2 variants. Treatment reported: approximately 18 received Ad26.COV2.S at low or high dose, single or two shots; roughly five received placebo; per-sample allocation not given. All samples were drawn on day 63, counting from the first vaccine or placebo injection. The repertoire was sequenced with immunoSEQ multiplex PCR; TCRdb's copy has only in-frame clones and lacks some. The data contain over 350,000 clones, 88% of them singletons. The starting material was peripheral blood, obtained in a trial of Ad26.COV2.S vaccine versus placebo. The receptor set was obtained from a person between 18 and 65 years old who received the Ad26.COV2.S COVID-19 vaccine or a placebo.

This chain connects TRBV15 to TRBJ1-2; D ambiguous. The germline V and J ends were trimmed by 5 bases and 5 bases, with 18 bases remaining between them. Germline assignment: CDR1 LNHNV and CDR2 YYDKDF (reference sequence). The CDR3 sequence is 15 residues long. CDR3 bases: TGTGCCACCAGCTTTGGAGACGGCCTTGGGTATGGCTACACCTTC. It encodes CATSFGDGLGYGYTF.

This clone was found once. The chain combines TRBV6-6 with TRBJ1-5; D gene unclear. Germline lookup yields CDR1 MNHNY and CDR2 SVGAGI (reference sequence). CDR3 length equals 16 residues. V dropped 4 bases and J dropped 0 bases, with 13 bases sitting between them. This chain's CDR3 is CASSLGLSYSNQPQHF. The CDR3 bases are TGTGCCAGCAGTTTGGGTCTTAGTTATAGCAATCAGCCCCAGCATTTT.

This rearrangement joins TRBV4-3 to TRBJ2-5, with D possibly being TRBD1 or TRBD2 (7 bases each). The CDR3 is 15 residues long. CDR1 is LGHNA and CDR2 is YSLEER in the germline V gene. Trimming removed 4 bases from V and 5 bases from J, with 17 bases in between. This CDR3 is CASSRDYQGGETQYF. The CDR3 DNA reads TGCGCCAGCAGCCGGGACTACCAGGGGGGGGAGACCCAGTACTTC.

This clone was counted only a few times. The CDR3 is CASSQDRVKPQHF. The CDR3 nucleotides are TGTGCCAGCAGCCAAGATCGCGTCAAGCCCCAGCATTTT. The gene calls are TRBV4-2 and TRBJ1-5; no clear D gene. The CDR3 has 13 amino acids. CDR1 and CDR2 from the germline V gene are LGHNA and YNFKEQ. Deletions cut 0 bases from V and 8 bases from J, with 8 bases between.

This chain uses TRBV15 with TRBJ1-6; TRBD1 is a possible D gene (5 bases). CDR1 is LNHNV and CDR2 is YYDKDF in the germline V gene (reference sequence). CDR3 length equals 12 residues. Trimming took 0 bases from V and 15 from J, leaving 9 bases between them. CDR3 loop: CATSRDRDLLHF. CDR3 nucleotides: TGTGCCACCAGCAGAGACCGGGACCTCCTCCACTTT.

The rearrangement joins TRBV7-9 to TRBJ1-4; weak D call: TRBD1 (5 bases). The V and J ends lost 2 bases and 17 bases respectively, with 15 bases between them. Per germline, CDR1 SEHNR and CDR2 FQNEAQ (reference sequence). The CDR3 extends over 12 amino acids. The CDR3 sequence is CASSLISQGTFF. In DNA, the CDR3 is TGTGCCAGCAGCTTAATCTCTCAGGGAACATTTTTT.

V and J are TRBV7-9 and TRBJ2-3, with 8 nucleotides matching TRBD1. After removal of 3 bases from V and 1 base from J, the junction contained 3 bases not matched to a gene. Germline CDR1 reads SEHNR; CDR2 reads FQNEAQ (reference sequence). The length of the CDR3 is 15 residues. CDR3 sequence reads: CASSLGQARTDTQYF. The CDR3 bases are TGTGCCAGCAGCTTGGGACAGGCTCGCACAGATACGCAGTATTTT.

The chain couples TRBV30 to TRBJ2-3, with 9 bases lining up with TRBD2. This CDR3 spans 15 amino acids. Germline V lookup: CDR1 GTSNPN, CDR2 SVGIG (reference sequence). V was pared by 2 bases and J by 3 bases, with 6 bases of the junction left unmatched. The CDR3 sequence: CAWSWIGLATDTQYF. CDR3 sequence (DNA): TGTGCCTGGAGTTGGATAGGACTAGCGACAGATACGCAGTATTTT.

The CDR3 bases are TGCGCCAGCAGTGAGAATCCTAGCGGGGCGTCCTACGAGCAGTACTTC. It codes for CASSENPSGASYEQYF. V is TRBV10-2 and J is TRBJ2-7; 9 nucleotides match TRBD2. The CDR3 contains 16 residues. Trimming at V came to 2 bases and at J to 1 base, leaving 6 bases not matched to a gene. The germline CDR1 and CDR2 sequences are WSHSY and SAAADI.

The chain carries TRBV24-1 and TRBJ2-2; no definite D call. Trimming pared 3 bases from V and 4 bases from J, leaving 20 bases between. Germline loops: CDR1 KGHDR, CDR2 SFDVKD. The CDR3 is 18 amino acids. The chain's CDR3 is CATSDPGRTITGTGELFF. CDR3 bases: TGTGCCACCAGTGATCCTGGACGCACTATCACGGGCACCGGGGAGCTGTTTTTT.

This clone was seen once. The V call is TRBV5-6, the J call TRBJ1-6, with TRBD1 as a possible D gene (6 bases). This CDR3 has 14 amino acids. Between the trimmed V and J ends, which lost 0 bases and 11 bases, there was a span of 12 bases. Germline loops: CDR1 SGHDT, CDR2 YYEEEE. Written as DNA, the CDR3 is TGTGCCAGCAGCTTGGGTCAGGGGTTGACACCCCTCCACTTT. Its protein product is CASSLGQGLTPLHF.

This rearrangement joins TRBV18 to TRBJ2-2; 7 nucleotides align to TRBD1. This CDR3 spans 15 amino acids. The V gene end was trimmed by 4 bases and the J gene end by 1 base; junction bases not matched to a gene: 3. Germline assignment: CDR1 KGHSH and CDR2 LQKENI. Here the CDR3 DNA reads TGTGCCAGCTCACAGAGGACAGGGAACACCGGGGAGCTGTTTTTT. This sequence encodes CASSQRTGNTGELFF.

The chain employs TRBV30 and TRBJ1-1, with TRBD1 matching 7 bases. Losses at the gene ends were 2 bases for V and 5 bases for J; bases not matched to a gene: 5. The CDR3 contains 13 residues. Germline-derived CDR1 and CDR2 are GTSNPN and SVGIG (reference sequence). The CDR3 DNA sequence: TGTGCCTGGAGTCCACAGGGGACGACTGAAGCTTTCTTT. It yields the protein CAWSPQGTTEAFF.

V is TRBV11-2 and J is TRBJ1-1, with 7 bases aligning to TRBD1. Germline V gene lookup returns CDR1 SGHAT and CDR2 FQNNGV. Trimming at V came to 6 bases and at J to 8 bases, leaving 6 bases not matched to a gene. This CDR3 spans 12 amino acids. CDR3 in DNA: TGTGCCAGCAGTTTGACACAGGGGGAAGCTTTCTTT. Its translation is CASSLTQGEAFF.

The V call is TRBV5-4, the J call TRBJ2-3, with D possibly matching TRBD2 (6 bases). CDR1 is SGHNT, CDR2 YYREEE, per germline (reference sequence). The CDR3 consists of 14 residues. V gave up 5 bases and J gave up 0 bases, with 10 bases separating them. The CDR3 spells CASSSAGSTDTQYF. The CDR3 coding sequence is TGTGCCAGCAGTTCAGCGGGTAGCACAGATACGCAGTATTTT.

This chain joins TRBV12-3 or TRBV12-4 and TRBJ1-5; D is unresolved. Trimming left V 6 bases short and J 2 bases short, with 8 bases between. CDR3 length: 13 amino acids. CDR3 protein: CASRGLGNQPQHF. CDR3 in DNA: TGTGCCAGCAGGGGGTTGGGCAATCAGCCCCAGCATTTT.

This clone came up once. The V call is TRBV19, the J call TRBJ1-5; D gene ambiguous. The ends were cut back, 7 bases at V and 9 bases at J, with 19 bases in the middle. Germline CDR1 is LNHDA and CDR2 is SQIVND (reference sequence). The CDR3 runs 14 residues. The CDR3 sequence: CASNPDKNRWPQHF. The CDR3 nucleotides read TGTGCCAGTAACCCCGACAAGAACCGATGGCCCCAGCATTTT.

This chain uses TRBV18 with TRBJ1-6; D is ambiguous. The CDR3 has 14 amino acids. Germline loops: CDR1 KGHSH, CDR2 LQKENI. Trimming took 1 base from V and 4 from J, leaving 5 bases between them. The DNA of the CDR3 is TGTGCCAGCTCACCACAGGGATATAATTCACCCCTCCACTTT. Residues: CASSPQGYNSPLHF.

The rearrangement links TRBV9 to TRBJ2-5; D is unclear. CDR3 length equals 15 residues. Germline loops: CDR1 SGDLS, CDR2 YYNGEE. V dropped 0 bases and J dropped 1 base, with 10 bases sitting between them. CDR3 in DNA: TGTGCCAGCAGCGTAGGGGATAGACCCCAAGAGACCCAGTACTTC. It specifies CASSVGDRPQETQYF.

V gene TRBV12-3 or TRBV12-4 combines with J gene TRBJ1-5, with a weak D call TRBD1 (6 bases). This CDR3 comprises 12 residues. Trimming pared 6 bases from V and 6 bases from J, leaving 9 bases between. CDR3: CASSLRGQPQHF. In DNA form, the CDR3 reads TGTGCCAGCAGCCTCAGGGGTCAGCCCCAGCATTTT.